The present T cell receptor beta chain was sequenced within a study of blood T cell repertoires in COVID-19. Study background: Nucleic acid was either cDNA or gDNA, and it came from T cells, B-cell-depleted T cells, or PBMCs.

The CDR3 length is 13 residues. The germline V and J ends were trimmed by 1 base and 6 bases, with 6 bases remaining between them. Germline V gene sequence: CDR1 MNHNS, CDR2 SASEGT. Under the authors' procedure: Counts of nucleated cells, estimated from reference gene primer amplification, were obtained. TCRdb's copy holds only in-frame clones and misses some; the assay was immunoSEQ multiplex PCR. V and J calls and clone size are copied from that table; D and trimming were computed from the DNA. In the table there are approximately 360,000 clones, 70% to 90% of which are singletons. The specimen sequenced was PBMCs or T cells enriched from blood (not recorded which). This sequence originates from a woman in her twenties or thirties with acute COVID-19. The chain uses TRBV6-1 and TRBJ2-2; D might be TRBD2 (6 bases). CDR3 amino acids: CASSEGEAGELFF. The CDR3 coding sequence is TGTGCCAGCAGTGAAGGGGAGGCCGGGGAGCTGTTTTTT.